This T cell receptor (beta chain) derives from a study of Tregs in tolerant kidney transplant recipients. Study results and limitations: Biological reproducibility was not directly addressed, but technical replication error appeared minimal.

A note on this clone: As yet, its antigen is unknown.

Here immunoSEQ multiplex PCR was the method, and the copy in TCRdb shows in-frame clones only, minus some. The repertoire consists of 15,000 to 20,000 clones, with approximately 61% occurring once and the leading ten covering roughly 3.2%. The TCR comes from a human donor in good health. The sequenced sample consisted of Tregs from blood cultured with allogeneic cells.

The DNA for the CDR3 is TGTGCCAGCAGCGTACAGAGTAGCACAGATACGCAGTATTTT. As protein: CASSVQSSTDTQYF. The J gene is TRBJ2-3, the V gene TRBV6-5; D is undetermined. V lost 6 bases to trimming and J lost 0 bases, with 10 bases between them. The CDR3 loop spans 14 amino acids. The germline gives CDR1 MNHEY, CDR2 SVGAGI.